This T cell receptor beta chain was obtained from a study of CD8 T cells in ankylosing spondylitis. TCRdb analysed the 5' RACE reads with MiXCR anew, one entry per CDR3 protein. The sample lists more than 300,000 distinct CDR3 sequences; 6.5% to 10% were seen once. Points from the study as a whole: The study identified a TCR beta motif of under ten highly homologous variants that appeared characteristic of ankylosing spondylitis blood.

Concerning this clonotype itself: No antigen is known for it.

The TCR originated in a male donor with ankylosing spondylitis. The sample was blood, either unsorted or a sorted T cell fraction (not recorded which).

CDR3 protein: CASSLLPRNYGYTF. CDR3 coding DNA: TGTGCCAGCAGCTTACTTCCCAGAAACTATGGCTACACCTTC. This rearrangement joins TRBV7-9 to TRBJ1-2, with D unresolved. The CDR3 is 14 residues long. Per germline, CDR1 SEHNR and CDR2 FQNEAQ (reference sequence). V lost 2 bases and J 2 bases, leaving 9 bases between the germline ends.